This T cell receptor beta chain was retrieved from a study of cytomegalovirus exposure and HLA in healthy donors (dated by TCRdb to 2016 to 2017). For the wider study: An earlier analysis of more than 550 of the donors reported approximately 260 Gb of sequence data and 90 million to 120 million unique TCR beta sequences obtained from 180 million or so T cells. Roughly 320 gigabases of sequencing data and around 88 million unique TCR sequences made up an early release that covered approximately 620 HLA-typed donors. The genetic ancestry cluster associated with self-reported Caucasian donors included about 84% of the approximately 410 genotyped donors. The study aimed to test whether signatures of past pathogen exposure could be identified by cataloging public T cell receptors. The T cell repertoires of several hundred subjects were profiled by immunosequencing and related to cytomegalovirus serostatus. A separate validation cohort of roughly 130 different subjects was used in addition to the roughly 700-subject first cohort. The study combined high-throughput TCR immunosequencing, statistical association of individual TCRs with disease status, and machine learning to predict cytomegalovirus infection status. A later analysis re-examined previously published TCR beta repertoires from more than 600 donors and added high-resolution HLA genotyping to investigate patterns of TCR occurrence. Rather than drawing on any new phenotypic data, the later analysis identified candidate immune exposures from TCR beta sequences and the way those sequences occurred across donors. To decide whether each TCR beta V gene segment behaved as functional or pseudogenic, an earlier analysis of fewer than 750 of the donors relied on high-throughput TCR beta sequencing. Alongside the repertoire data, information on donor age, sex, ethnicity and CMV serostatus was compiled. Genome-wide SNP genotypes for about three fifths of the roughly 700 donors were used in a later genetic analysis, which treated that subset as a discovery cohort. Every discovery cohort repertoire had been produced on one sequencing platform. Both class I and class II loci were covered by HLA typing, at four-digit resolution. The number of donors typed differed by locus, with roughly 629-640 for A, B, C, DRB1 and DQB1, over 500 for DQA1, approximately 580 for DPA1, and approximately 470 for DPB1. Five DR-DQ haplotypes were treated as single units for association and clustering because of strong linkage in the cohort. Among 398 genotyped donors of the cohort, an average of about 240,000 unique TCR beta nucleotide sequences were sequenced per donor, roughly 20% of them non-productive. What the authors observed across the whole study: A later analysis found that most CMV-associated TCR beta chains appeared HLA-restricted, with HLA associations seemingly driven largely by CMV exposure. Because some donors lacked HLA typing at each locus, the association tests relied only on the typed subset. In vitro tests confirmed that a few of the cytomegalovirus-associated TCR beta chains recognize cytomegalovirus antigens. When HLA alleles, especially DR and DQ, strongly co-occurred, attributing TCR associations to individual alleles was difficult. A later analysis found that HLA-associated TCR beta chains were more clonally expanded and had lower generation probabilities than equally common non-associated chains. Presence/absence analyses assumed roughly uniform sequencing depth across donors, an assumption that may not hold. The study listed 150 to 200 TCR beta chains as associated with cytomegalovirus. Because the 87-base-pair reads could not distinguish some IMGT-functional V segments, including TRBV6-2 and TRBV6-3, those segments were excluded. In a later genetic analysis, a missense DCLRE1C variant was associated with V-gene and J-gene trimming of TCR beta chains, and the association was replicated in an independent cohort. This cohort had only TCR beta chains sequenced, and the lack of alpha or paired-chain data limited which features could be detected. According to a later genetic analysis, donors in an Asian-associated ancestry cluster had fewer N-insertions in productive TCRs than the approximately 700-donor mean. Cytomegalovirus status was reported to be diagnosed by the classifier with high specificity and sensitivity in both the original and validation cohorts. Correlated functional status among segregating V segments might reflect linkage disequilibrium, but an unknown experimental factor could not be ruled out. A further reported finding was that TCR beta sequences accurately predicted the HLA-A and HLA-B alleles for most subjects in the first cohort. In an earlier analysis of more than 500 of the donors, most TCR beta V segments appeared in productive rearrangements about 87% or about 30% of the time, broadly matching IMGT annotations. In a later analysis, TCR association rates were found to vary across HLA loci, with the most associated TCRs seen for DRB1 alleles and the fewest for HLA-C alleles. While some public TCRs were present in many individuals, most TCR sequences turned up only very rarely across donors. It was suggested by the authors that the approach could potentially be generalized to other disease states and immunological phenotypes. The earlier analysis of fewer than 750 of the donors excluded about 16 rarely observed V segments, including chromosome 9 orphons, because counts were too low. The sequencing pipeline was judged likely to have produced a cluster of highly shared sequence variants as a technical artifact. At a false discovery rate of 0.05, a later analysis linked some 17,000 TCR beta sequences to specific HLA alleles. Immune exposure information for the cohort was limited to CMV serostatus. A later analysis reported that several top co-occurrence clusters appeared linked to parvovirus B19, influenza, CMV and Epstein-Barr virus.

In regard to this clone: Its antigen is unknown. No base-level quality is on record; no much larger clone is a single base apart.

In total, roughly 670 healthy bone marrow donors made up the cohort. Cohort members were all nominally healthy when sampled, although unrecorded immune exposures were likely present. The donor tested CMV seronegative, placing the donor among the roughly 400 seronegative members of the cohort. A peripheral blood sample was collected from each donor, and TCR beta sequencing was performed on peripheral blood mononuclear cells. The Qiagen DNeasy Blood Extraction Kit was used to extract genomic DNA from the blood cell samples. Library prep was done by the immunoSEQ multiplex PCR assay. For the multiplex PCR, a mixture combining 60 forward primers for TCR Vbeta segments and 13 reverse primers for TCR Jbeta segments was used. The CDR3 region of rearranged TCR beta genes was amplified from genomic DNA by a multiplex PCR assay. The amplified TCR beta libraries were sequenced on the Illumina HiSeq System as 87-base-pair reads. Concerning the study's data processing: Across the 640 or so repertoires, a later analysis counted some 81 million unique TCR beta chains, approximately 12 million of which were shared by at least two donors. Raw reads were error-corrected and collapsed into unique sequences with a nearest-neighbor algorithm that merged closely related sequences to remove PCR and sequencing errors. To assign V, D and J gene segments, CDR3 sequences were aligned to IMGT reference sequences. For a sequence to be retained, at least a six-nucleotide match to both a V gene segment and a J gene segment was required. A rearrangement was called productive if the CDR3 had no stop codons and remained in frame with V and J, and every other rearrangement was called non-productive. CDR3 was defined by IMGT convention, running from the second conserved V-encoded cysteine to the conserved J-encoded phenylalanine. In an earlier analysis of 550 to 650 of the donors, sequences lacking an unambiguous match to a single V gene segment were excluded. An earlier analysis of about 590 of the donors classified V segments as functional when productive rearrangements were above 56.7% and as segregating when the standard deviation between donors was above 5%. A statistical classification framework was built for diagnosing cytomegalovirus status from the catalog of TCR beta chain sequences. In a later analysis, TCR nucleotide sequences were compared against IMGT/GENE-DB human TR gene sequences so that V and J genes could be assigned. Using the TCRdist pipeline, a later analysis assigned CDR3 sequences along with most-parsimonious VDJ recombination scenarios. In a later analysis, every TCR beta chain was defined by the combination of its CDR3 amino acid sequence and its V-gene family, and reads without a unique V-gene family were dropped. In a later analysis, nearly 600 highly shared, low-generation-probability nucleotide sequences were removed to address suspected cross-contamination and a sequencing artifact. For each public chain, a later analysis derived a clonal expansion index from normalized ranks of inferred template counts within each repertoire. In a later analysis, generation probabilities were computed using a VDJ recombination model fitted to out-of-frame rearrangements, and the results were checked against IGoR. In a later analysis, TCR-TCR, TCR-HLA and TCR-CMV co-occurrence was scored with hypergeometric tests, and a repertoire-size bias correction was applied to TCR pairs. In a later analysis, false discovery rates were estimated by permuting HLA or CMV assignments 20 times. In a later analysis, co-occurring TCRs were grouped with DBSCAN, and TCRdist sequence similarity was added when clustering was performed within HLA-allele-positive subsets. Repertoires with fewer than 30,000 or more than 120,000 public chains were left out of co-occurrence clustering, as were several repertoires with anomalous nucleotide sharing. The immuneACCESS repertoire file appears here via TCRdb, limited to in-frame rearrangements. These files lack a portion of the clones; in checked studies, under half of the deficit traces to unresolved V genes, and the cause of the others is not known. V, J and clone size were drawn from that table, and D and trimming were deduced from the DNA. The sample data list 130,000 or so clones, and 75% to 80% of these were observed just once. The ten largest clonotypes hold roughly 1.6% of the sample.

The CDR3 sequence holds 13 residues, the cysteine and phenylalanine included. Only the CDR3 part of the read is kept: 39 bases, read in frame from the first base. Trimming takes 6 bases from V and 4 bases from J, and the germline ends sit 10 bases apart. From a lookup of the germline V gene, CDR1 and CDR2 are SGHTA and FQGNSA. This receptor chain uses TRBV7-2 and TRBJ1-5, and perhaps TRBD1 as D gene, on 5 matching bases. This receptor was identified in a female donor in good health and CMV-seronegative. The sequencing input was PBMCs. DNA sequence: TGTGCCAGCAGTCAAGGGGCAAATCAGCCCCAGCATTTT. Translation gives CASSQGANQPQHF.